The 13 T cell receptor beta chains below come from one sample, sequenced in a study of T cell changes during pregnancy in multiple sclerosis. Profiled with immunoSEQ multiplex PCR; TCRdb holds only in-frame clones, not every one. This table has roughly 89,000 clones, roughly 93% appearing once. The specimen was peripheral blood, collected in the third trimester of pregnancy. The source of these receptors is a female donor with multiple sclerosis, enrolled in a pregnancy study.

The chain links TRBV4-1 to TRBJ1-5; 7 bases are a match to TRBD1. From germline, CDR1 is MGHRA and CDR2 YSYEKL. Losses at the gene ends were 5 bases for V and 0 bases for J; bases not matched to a gene: 4. The length of the CDR3 is 15 residues. The CDR3 DNA sequence: TGCGCCAGCAGCTTCACAGGGGATAGCAATCAGCCCCAGCATTTT. It yields the protein CASSFTGDSNQPQHF.

There are a few counts of this clone. The gene calls are TRBV6-5 and TRBJ1-2; tentative D call: TRBD1 (6 bases). The germline gives CDR1 MNHEY, CDR2 SVGAGI. V was clipped by 0 bases and J by 4 bases, with 15 bases between them. The CDR3 covers 16 residues. The CDR3 reads CASSYSGAQGLYGYTF. The CDR3 coding sequence is TGTGCCAGCAGTTACTCGGGGGCCCAGGGTCTCTATGGCTACACCTTC.

In this sample, this clone turned up once. The chain is built from TRBV28 and TRBJ2-2; D possibly corresponds to TRBD2 (5 bases). Between the trimmed V and J ends, which lost 5 bases and 1 base, there was a span of 11 bases. Germline V gives CDR1 MDHEN, CDR2 SYDVKM. This CDR3 has 15 amino acids. The CDR3 nucleotides read TGTGCCAGCAGTGGTAGCGCCAAGAACACCGGGGAGCTGTTTTTT. Protein product: CASSGSAKNTGELFF.

The CDR3 nucleotides read TGTGCCAGCAGTCGGACAGGGTGGGGTAACACTGAAGCTTTCTTT. It is translated as CASSRTGWGNTEAFF. The chain has TRBV28 and TRBJ1-1, with 8 bases fitting TRBD1. The trim removed 5 bases at V and 2 bases at J, leaving 7 bases unmatched. The germline gives CDR1 MDHEN, CDR2 SYDVKM. The CDR3 runs to 15 residues.

The rearrangement joins TRBV28 to TRBJ1-5; D gene uncertain. The V gene's germline CDR1 is MDHEN and CDR2 SYDVKM. CDR3 length equals 16 residues. V lost 7 bases to trimming and J lost 4 bases, with 20 bases between them. The DNA for the CDR3 is TGTGCCAGCACGACTGTGGGAGTCACTAAAAATCAGCCCCAGCATTTT. Translating it yields CASTTVGVTKNQPQHF.

This chain joins TRBV28 and TRBJ2-6, with D perhaps TRBD1 (6 bases). Per the germline V gene, CDR1 is MDHEN and CDR2 is SYDVKM. V lost 6 bases and J 1 base, leaving 13 bases between the germline ends. The length of the CDR3 is 16 residues. CDR3 sequence (DNA): TGTGCCAGCAGCCCACCAGGGACATCTGGGGCCAACGTCCTGACTTTC. It specifies CASSPPGTSGANVLTF.

The chain couples TRBV28 to TRBJ2-6; 8 bases align to TRBD1. The CDR3 extends over 15 amino acids. The junction had 0 bases not matched to a gene; V was cut back by 3 bases and J by 2 bases. The germline CDR1 and CDR2 sequences are MDHEN and SYDVKM. The CDR3 region is CASSLDRAGANVLTF. For the CDR3, the DNA is TGTGCCAGCAGTTTGGACAGGGCTGGGGCCAACGTCCTGACTTTC.

The rearrangement joins TRBV19 to TRBJ2-2; 9 bases map to TRBD1. Germline CDR1 LNHDA, CDR2 SQIVND (reference sequence). J gave up 7 bases and V 10 bases, and 13 bases lay outside the gene matches. This CDR3 region has 15 residues. The CDR3 here is CATSIGDRAVGELFF. CDR3 bases: TGTGCCACCTCAATAGGGGACAGGGCGGTCGGGGAGCTGTTTTTT.

This clone occurred once. The chain combines TRBV29-1 with TRBJ2-2; 7 bases line up with TRBD2. This CDR3 comprises 12 residues. V gave up 4 bases and J gave up 7 bases; unmatched junction bases: 3. CDR1 is SQVTM and CDR2 is ANQGSEA in the germline V gene. CDR3: CSVVSGGGELFF. DNA of the CDR3: TGCAGCGTTGTGTCGGGGGGCGGGGAGCTGTTTTTT.

The gene calls are TRBV30 and TRBJ2-2; 8 bases line up with TRBD2. This CDR3 contains 14 residues. Germline V gene sequence: CDR1 GTSNPN, CDR2 SVGIG (reference sequence). Germline trimming cut 4 bases from V and 7 bases from J; bases unmatched to any gene: 8. CDR3 nucleotide sequence: TGTGCCTGGAATACGGGAGGGCCGGTCGGGGAGCTGTTTTTT. The encoded protein is CAWNTGGPVGELFF.

The chain carries TRBV4-3 and TRBJ2-6; 16 nucleotides line up with TRBD2. V was clipped by 3 bases and J by 4 bases; unmatched bases: 15. Germline CDR1 LGHNA, CDR2 YSLEER. This CDR3 has 22 residues. This chain's CDR3 is CASSQNRGLAGGLASGANVLTF. DNA of the CDR3: TGCGCCAGCAGCCAGAACAGGGGACTAGCGGGAGGGCTAGCGTCGGGGGCCAACGTCCTGACTTTC.

The chain recombines TRBV28 with TRBJ1-5, with TRBD1 matching over 10 bases. Germline loops: CDR1 MDHEN, CDR2 SYDVKM. This CDR3 comprises 20 residues. With V trimmed by 3 bases and J by 1 base, 15 bases remained unmatched. CDR3 nucleotide sequence: TGTGCCAGCAGTTTTCCCACGGACAGGGGGAGCGATAAAAGCAATCAGCCCCAGCATTTT. Translating gives CASSFPTDRGSDKSNQPQHF.

The chain recombines TRBV7-2 with TRBJ1-5; TRBD1 matches 10 bases. Looked up from germline, CDR1 is SGHTA and CDR2 is FQGNSA. The ends lost 1 base at V and 0 bases at J; junction bases unmatched: 3. The CDR3 has 17 residues. CDR3 sequence: CASSLGQGAYSNQPQHF. In DNA, the CDR3 is TGTGCCAGCAGCTTAGGACAGGGGGCATATAGCAATCAGCCCCAGCATTTT.